This TCR beta chain stems from a study of cytomegalovirus exposure and HLA in healthy donors. Study-level points and caveats: TCR beta V segments were, for the most part, productive about 87% or about 30% of the time in an earlier analysis. Roughly uniform depth of sequencing across donors was assumed in presence/absence analyses. A later analysis found common viral pathogens apparently linked to several of the most significant clusters.

This clone was picked up a small number of times. The antigen remains undetermined. V lost 0 bases to trimming and J lost 0 bases, with 11 bases between them. Germline-derived CDR1 and CDR2 are LNHNV and YYDKDF (reference sequence). CDR3 size: 17 residues. The primer mix had 60 Vbeta and 13 Jbeta primers. Clones were sequenced by immunoSEQ multiplex PCR, and TCRdb holds only the in-frame ones, with some missing. The repertoire holds roughly 130,000 clones, around 9% seen once, with 5.5% in the top ten. This sequence was found in a man aged 35 to 55 in good health and CMV-seronegative. This chain uses TRBV15 with TRBJ1-4; D may be TRBD1 (5 bases). Material for sequencing was PBMCs. Here the CDR3 DNA reads TGTGCCACCAGCAGAGATAGGGAGGGGCCAACTAATGAAAAACTGTTTTTT. Encoded protein: CATSRDREGPTNEKLFF.